The 30 T cell receptor beta chains below were found in one sample sequenced in a study of T-cell reconstitution after alpha-beta-depleted transplantation in children. Unique molecular identifiers were built into the TCRbeta library. MiXCR, applied by TCRdb to the PCR reads, yields one record per CDR3 protein. The sample gives around 380,000 distinct CDR3 sequences, about a tenth of which show up once; about 5% is in the top ten. Material: PBMCs from the stem cell graft donor, obtained from the stem cell graft. Receptors originate from a human donor who donated a stem cell graft to a child with acute myeloid leukemia.

Details on this clonotype: This CDR3 fails to terminate in the conserved phenylalanine or tryptophan, so it likely reflects a read error. V usage is TRBV12-3 or TRBV12-4 and J usage is TRBJ2-2; D gene unclear. The V end lost 7 bases, the J end lost 0 bases, and 6 bases lay between the germline ends. CDR3 length: 13 residues. CDR3 protein: CASNTANTGELFL. DNA of the CDR3: TGTGCCAGCAACACCGCGAACACCGGGGAGCTGTTTTTG.

This clonotype was recorded many times. The chain links TRBV29-1 to TRBJ2-2; D is perhaps TRBD1 or TRBD2 (5 bases each). The V gene's germline CDR1 is SQVTM and CDR2 ANQGSEA. V lost 4 bases to trimming and J lost 2 bases, with 8 bases between them. The CDR3 consists of 13 residues. The CDR3 coding sequence is TGCAGCGTTGCCCGGGACAACACCGGGGAGCTGTTTTTT. As protein: CSVARDNTGELFF.

This clonotype was recorded many times. The chain uses TRBV29-1 and TRBJ1-2, with TRBD1 as a possible D gene (6 bases). Between the trimmed V and J ends, which lost 4 bases and 7 bases, there was a span of 19 bases. Germline CDR1 is SQVTM and CDR2 is ANQGSEA. The CDR3 is made up of 14 amino acids. In DNA, the CDR3 is TGCAGCGTTGTAGAACGGACGCCGGGGGCTGGCTACACCTTC. Its protein product is CSVVERTPGAGYTF. Supplemented by reference TRBV29-1 and TRBJ1-2, the full variable domain reads SAVISQKPSRDICQRGTSLTIQCQVDSQVTMMFWYRQQPGQSLTLIATANQGSEATYESGFVIDKFPISRPNLTFSTLTVSNMSPEDSSIYLCSVVERTPGAGYTFGSGTRLTVV.

This clonotype was seen a few times. The V and J genes are TRBV5-1 and TRBJ2-7; 8 nucleotides match TRBD1. The CDR3 length is 16 residues. The junction had 11 bases not matched to a gene; V was cut back by 4 bases and J by 2 bases. Germline CDR1 SGHRS, CDR2 YFSETQ. The CDR3 loop reads CASSPGQGISTYEQYF. CDR3 bases: TGCGCCAGCAGCCCAGGACAGGGAATATCAACCTACGAGCAGTACTTC.

This clonotype was detected many times. This chain links TRBV7-9 with TRBJ2-1, with 7 positions matching TRBD2. The CDR3 sequence is 14 residues long. Germline loops: CDR1 SEHNR, CDR2 FQNEAQ (reference sequence). V gave up 10 bases and J gave up 0 bases; unmatched junction bases: 6. The CDR3 spells CATIAGVSYNEQFF. CDR3 sequence (DNA): TGTGCCACTATAGCGGGCGTCTCCTACAATGAGCAGTTCTTC.

There are a few counts of this clonotype. The rearrangement uses TRBV19 and TRBJ2-1; 11 nucleotides align to TRBD2. CDR3 length: 16 residues. CDR1 LNHDA and CDR2 SQIVND come from the germline V gene (reference sequence). The trim removed 4 bases at V and 7 bases at J, leaving 9 bases unmatched. The CDR3 coding sequence is TGTGCCAGTAGTACGATAGGGCTAGCGGGAGGTAATGAGCAGTTCTTC. It translates to CASSTIGLAGGNEQFF.

This clonotype appeared a few times. The gene calls are TRBV10-3 and TRBJ2-5; D gene ambiguous. Germline assignment: CDR1 ENHRY and CDR2 SYGVKD. The CDR3 loop spans 17 amino acids. Trimming took 0 bases from V and 3 from J, leaving 17 bases between them. The CDR3 DNA reads as TGTGCCATCAGTGAGTCGACTGTGGTAAGGACCAAAGAGACCCAGTACTTC. Translating it yields CAISESTVVRTKETQYF.

The chain combines TRBV6-1 with TRBJ1-2, with D possibly being TRBD1 (5 bases). V was shortened by 2 bases and J by 4 bases, with 11 bases between the two germline ends. Germline CDR1 is MNHNS and CDR2 is SASEGT. The CDR3 loop spans 14 amino acids. CDR3 sequence reads: CASSERRESYGYTF. The CDR3 bases are TGTGCCAGCAGTGAACGCAGGGAGAGCTATGGCTACACCTTC.

This clonotype was seen a few times. This chain links TRBV4-2 with TRBJ2-2, with a possible D match to TRBD2 (7 bases). The germline gives CDR1 LGHNA, CDR2 YNFKEQ. Trimming removed 6 bases from V and 0 bases from J, with 8 bases in between. This CDR3 is 14 amino acids long. For the CDR3, the DNA is TGTGCCAGCAGAGGGGGGGCGAACACCGGGGAGCTGTTTTTT. Its translation: CASRGGANTGELFF.

V and J are TRBV20-1 and TRBJ1-5, with D possibly TRBD1 on 6 matching bases. The CDR3 length is 14 residues. Germline CDR1 is DFQATT and CDR2 is SNEGSKA (reference sequence). Trimming left V 1 base short and J 3 bases short, with 10 bases between. CDR3 sequence: CSARVGGANQPQHF. The CDR3 bases are TGCAGTGCTAGAGTGGGGGGGGCCAATCAGCCCCAGCATTTT.

This clonotype was detected ten times or more. The chain couples TRBV6-5 to TRBJ1-1; 9 bases line up with TRBD1. CDR1 is MNHEY, CDR2 SVGAGI, per germline. The CDR3 sequence is 19 residues long. V gave up 0 bases and J gave up 0 bases; unmatched junction bases: 11. The CDR3, as DNA: TGTGCCAGCAGTTACTCGGGGGGACAGGGTGGCGCGGTGAACACTGAAGCTTTCTTT. Translating it yields CASSYSGGQGGAVNTEAFF.

V gene TRBV6-1 combines with J gene TRBJ2-5, with TRBD2 matching over 9 bases. The length of the CDR3 is 14 residues. Germline values: CDR1 MNHNS, CDR2 SASEGT. Trimming at V came to 9 bases and at J to 2 bases, leaving 7 bases not matched to a gene. The CDR3 sequence: CASIAGEAQETQYF. CDR3 nucleotides: TGTGCCAGTATAGCGGGAGAGGCGCAAGAGACCCAGTACTTC.

This clonotype has just a few counts. The V and J genes are TRBV5-1 and TRBJ2-7; D might be TRBD1 (5 bases). Per the germline V gene, CDR1 is SGHRS and CDR2 is YFSETQ. The CDR3 totals 16 residues. The germline V and J ends were trimmed by 0 bases and 5 bases, with 18 bases remaining between them. The CDR3 DNA reads as TGCGCCAGCAGCTTGGCCGGGCAGGATGGGGCGGACGAGCAGTACGTC. Translated: CASSLAGQDGADEQYV.

The gene calls are TRBV20-1 and TRBJ2-7; 8 nucleotides align to TRBD1. Germline CDR1 DFQATT, CDR2 SNEGSKA (reference sequence). The length of the CDR3 is 12 residues. V trimming: 2 bases; J trimming: 7 bases; junction bases outside the gene matches: 4. Written as DNA, the CDR3 is TGCAGTGCTAGATATACAGGGGGAGAGCAGTACTTC. It specifies CSARYTGGEQYF.

This clonotype was seen ten or more times. The chain employs TRBV5-1 and TRBJ1-1; D may be TRBD1 (6 bases). The CDR3 extends over 13 amino acids. V shed 4 bases and J shed 3 bases, with 10 bases lying between them. CDR1 and CDR2 (germline): SGHRS, YFSETQ. The CDR3 DNA reads as TGCGCCAGCAGCACACAGGGTGACACTGAAGCTTTCTTT. It codes for CASSTQGDTEAFF.

In this sample, this clonotype turned up many times. The chain uses TRBV20-1 and TRBJ2-1, with TRBD2 matching over 13 bases. The V gene end was trimmed by 5 bases and the J gene end by 0 bases; junction bases not matched to a gene: 7. From germline, CDR1 is DFQATT and CDR2 SNEGSKA (reference sequence). The CDR3 contains 17 residues. CDR3 nucleotide sequence: TGCAGTGCTTCCGGGACTAGCGGGGCGAGCTCCTACAATGAGCAGTTCTTC. It translates to CSASGTSGASSYNEQFF.

The rearrangement uses TRBV14 and TRBJ2-1, with D perhaps TRBD2 (5 bases). CDR1 is SGHDN and CDR2 is FVKESK in the germline V gene. Between the trimmed V and J ends, which lost 3 bases and 8 bases, there was a span of 11 bases. This CDR3 has 13 amino acids. CDR3 DNA: TGTGCCAGCAGCCATGCTCCGCGGGATGAGCAGTTCTTC. It codes for CASSHAPRDEQFF. The full variable domain, completed using reference TRBV14 and TRBJ2-1, is EAGVTQFPSHSVIEKGQTVTLRCDPISGHDNLYWYRRVMGKEIKFLLHFVKESKQDESGMPNNRFLAERTGGTYSTLKVQPAELEDSGVYFCASSHAPRDEQFFGPGTRLTVL.

The genes are TRBV10-3 and TRBJ1-1, with TRBD1 matching 7 bases. This CDR3 spans 14 amino acids. The germline CDR1 and CDR2 sequences are ENHRY and SYGVKD. The trim removed 6 bases at V and 1 base at J, leaving 5 bases unmatched. CDR3 amino acids: CAIRGTEKNTEAFF. DNA for the CDR3: TGTGCCATCAGGGGGACAGAGAAGAACACTGAAGCTTTCTTT.

The rearrangement links TRBV27 to TRBJ2-1; 8 bases map to TRBD2. From germline, CDR1 is MNHEY and CDR2 SMNVEV (reference sequence). This CDR3 contains 17 residues. After removal of 0 bases from V and 2 bases from J, the junction contained 6 bases not matched to a gene. The CDR3 DNA sequence: TGTGCCAGCAGTTTATCACTAGCGGCAACTACCTACAATGAGCAGTTCTTC. Translating gives CASSLSLAATTYNEQFF.

This clonotype was seen only a few times. This chain connects TRBV10-3 to TRBJ2-1; tentative D call: TRBD1 (6 bases). Germline V CDR1 and CDR2: ENHRY, SYGVKD. This CDR3 region has 16 residues. V was clipped by 2 bases and J by 4 bases, with 15 bases between them. As DNA, the CDR3 is TGTGCCATCAGTGAGCCGGGACAACTTAGTTACAATGAGCAGTTCTTC. Protein sequence: CAISEPGQLSYNEQFF.

The chain couples TRBV5-1 to TRBJ2-1, with 11 bases lining up with TRBD2. V shed 0 bases, J shed 10 bases, and the junction held 9 bases outside the gene matches. Germline CDR1 reads SGHRS; CDR2 reads YFSETQ. The CDR3 covers 16 residues. For the CDR3, the DNA is TGCGCCAGCAGCTTGGTAATTCTAGCGGGAGGCCAAGAGCAGTTCTTC. Encoded protein: CASSLVILAGGQEQFF. Full variable domain (outside the CDR3, taken from reference TRBV5-1 and TRBJ2-1): KAGVTQTPRYLIKTRGQQVTLSCSPISGHRSVSWYQQTPGQGLQFLFEYFSETQRNKGNFPGRFSGRQFSNSRSEMNVSTLELGDSALYLCASSLVILAGGQEQFFGPGTRLTVL.

This clonotype was recorded a few times. The V and J genes are TRBV5-1 and TRBJ1-6, with D uncertain. CDR1 is SGHRS, CDR2 YFSETQ, per germline. The length of the CDR3 is 16 residues. The ends were cut back, 2 bases at V and 9 bases at J, with 18 bases in the middle. DNA for the CDR3: TGCGCCAGCAGCTTAGCGATCGGCCGGTTTGGTTCACCCCTCCACTTT. Translated: CASSLAIGRFGSPLHF.

This clonotype was detected a few times. V is TRBV5-1 and J is TRBJ2-5, with 8 bases aligning to TRBD1. The germline V gene has CDR1 SGHRS and CDR2 YFSETQ. Germline trimming cut 0 bases from V and 3 bases from J; bases unmatched to any gene: 7. The CDR3 covers 16 residues. The CDR3 DNA follows: TGCGCCAGCAGCTTGGCGTCCAGGGGGCATGAAGAGACCCAGTACTTC. Protein: CASSLASRGHEETQYF.

This clonotype was counted between two and nine times. The chain has TRBV20-1 and TRBJ2-1; D not certain. The CDR3 loop spans 14 amino acids. The V end was cut by 6 bases, the J end by 7 bases, with 19 bases between. Germline loops: CDR1 DFQATT, CDR2 SNEGSKA (reference sequence). The CDR3 DNA follows: TGCAGTGCCATCCTGGGGAATCTTAGGAATGAGCAGTTCTTC. Its translation is CSAILGNLRNEQFF.

The rearrangement links TRBV21-1 to TRBJ2-7; TRBD1 is the table's D call, not checked against the DNA. TRBV21-1 is described as a pseudogene. CDR3 length: 16 amino acids. CDR3 coding DNA: TGTGCCAGCAGCAAGGAGGGTCCCGGGAGCCGCGGCGAGCAGTACGTC. Its translation is CASSKEGPGSRGEQYV.

In its sample, this clonotype was seen a few times. This chain links TRBV6-2 or TRBV6-3 with TRBJ2-7; maybe TRBD2 (6 bases). The germline V and J ends were trimmed by 10 bases and 6 bases, with 22 bases remaining between them. This CDR3 is 14 amino acids long. Germline V gene sequence: CDR1 MNHEY, CDR2 SVGEGT. The CDR3 reads CATTKIGRGGEQYV. The CDR3 DNA reads TGTGCCACCACCAAGATCGGGAGAGGCGGCGAGCAGTACGTC.

This chain connects TRBV29-1 to TRBJ1-2; D might be TRBD1 (6 bases). The V gene's germline CDR1 is SQVTM and CDR2 ANQGSEA. V was clipped by 5 bases and J by 0 bases, with 13 bases between them. The CDR3 runs to 14 residues. CDR3 in DNA: TGCAGCGTTATGGGGGCAGAAACTAACTATGGCTACACCTTC. Its protein product is CSVMGAETNYGYTF.

This clonotype has just a few counts. The chain uses TRBV28 and TRBJ1-4, with TRBD1 as a possible D gene (5 bases). There are 15 residues in the CDR3. Germline-derived CDR1 and CDR2 are MDHEN and SYDVKM. The V end was cut by 6 bases, the J end by 12 bases, with 23 bases between. The CDR3 bases are TGTGCCAGCAGCGCTGGGACCTACACTACGAAGGAACTGTTTTTT. The encoded protein is CASSAGTYTTKELFF. The full variable domain, in which reference TRBV28 and TRBJ1-4 provide the parts outside the CDR3, is DVKVTQSSRYLVKRTGEKVFLECVQDMDHENMFWYRQDPGLGLRLIYFSYDVKMKEKGDIPEGYSVSREKKERFSLILESASTNQTSMYLCASSAGTYTTKELFFGSGTQLSVL.

This clonotype was observed at least ten times. The rearrangement joins TRBV10-3 to TRBJ2-1; a possible D gene is TRBD2 (7 bases). The germline V and J ends were trimmed by 5 bases and 8 bases, with 10 bases remaining between them. From germline, CDR1 is ENHRY and CDR2 SYGVKD. This CDR3 is 12 amino acids long. CDR3 nucleotide sequence: TGTGCCATCAGTTACGGGGGGCATGAGCAGTTCTTC. Protein product: CAISYGGHEQFF.

Notes on this clonotype: The conserved phenylalanine or tryptophan normally closing the CDR3 is absent here, so this likely arose from a read error. The genes are TRBV20-1 and TRBJ1-4, with TRBD1 matching 8 bases. This CDR3 spans 13 amino acids. Germline CDR1 is DFQATT and CDR2 is SNEGSKA (reference sequence). V was pared by 3 bases and J by 7 bases, with 4 bases of the junction left unmatched. As DNA, the CDR3 is TGCAGTGCTAGGGCAGGGGGCGTTGAAAAACTGTTTTTG. Residues: CSARAGGVEKLFL.